A single sample is the source of the 9 T cell receptor beta chains below, sequenced in a study of human T cells and chemical hapten exposure. TCRdb re-called the RACE reads through MiXCR, storing one row per CDR3 protein. The repertoire holds approximately 97,000 distinct CDR3 sequences, with approximately 9% as singletons. As to time point: healthy volunteer bleed at 2 weeks. Whole blood, unfractionated, served as the material for total RNA extraction. Sequencing used whole blood. The receptors were sampled from a female donor in good health. Some clones in this sample may be carry-over from other donors' samples.

This clonotype occurred a few times. The CDR3 reads CATSRVATGGADEQYF. CDR3 sequence (DNA): TGTGCCACCAGCAGAGTAGCGACAGGAGGAGCAGACGAGCAGTACTTC. This chain links TRBV15 with TRBJ2-7; a possible D gene is TRBD1 (6 bases). CDR3 size: 16 residues. Trimming removed 1 base from V and 5 bases from J, with 18 bases in between. CDR1 and CDR2 (germline): LNHNV, YYDKDF (reference sequence).

The chain links TRBV10-2 to TRBJ2-5, with 7 bases that match TRBD1. V trimming: 8 bases; J trimming: 3 bases; junction bases outside the gene matches: 6. CDR3 length: 13 amino acids. Per the germline V gene, CDR1 is WSHSY and CDR2 is SAAADI. The chain's CDR3 is CASGYRGEETQYF. CDR3 in DNA: TGCGCCAGCGGGTACAGGGGAGAAGAGACCCAGTACTTC.

This clonotype appeared many times. Here the CDR3 reads CASRLAGGSRNEQFF. The CDR3 coding sequence is TGTGCCAGCAGACTAGCGGGAGGGTCTCGAAATGAGCAGTTCTTC. V gene TRBV13 combines with J gene TRBJ2-1; 13 bases are a match to TRBD2. CDR3 size: 15 residues. V dropped 6 bases and J dropped 7; count of bases not matched to a gene: 6. Germline CDR1 reads PRHDT; CDR2 reads FYEKMQ (reference sequence).

The rearrangement links TRBV6-1 to TRBJ1-4; a weak D match, TRBD1 (6 bases). The CDR3 runs to 14 residues. Germline loops: CDR1 MNHNS, CDR2 SASEGT. V lost 3 bases to trimming and J lost 5 bases, with 10 bases between them. In DNA, the CDR3 is TGTGCCAGCAGTGAGGGCAGGGGAAATGAAAAACTGTTTTTT. Encoded protein: CASSEGRGNEKLFF.

Concerning this clonotype: This may stem from a read error, because a much larger clone lies one nucleotide away. This chain joins TRBV7-7 and TRBJ2-2; D perhaps matches TRBD1 (6 bases). V was cut by 5 bases and J by 1 base, with 8 bases left in between. The germline V gene encodes CDR1 SSHAT and CDR2 FNYEAQ (reference sequence). The CDR3 is 14 amino acids. The CDR3 is CASSPGQNTGELFF. The CDR3 region has the DNA TGTGCCAGCAGCCCGGGACAGAACACCGGGGAGCTGTTTTTT.

This clonotype was observed a handful of times. J is TRBJ2-2 and V is TRBV7-8; TRBD2 aligns across 8 bases. Germline V CDR1 and CDR2: SGHVS, FQNEAQ. The trim removed 5 bases at V and 5 bases at J, leaving 7 bases unmatched. The CDR3 covers 15 residues. The CDR3 region is CASSRVAGQTGELFF. The CDR3 DNA reads TGTGCCAGCAGCCGTGTAGCGGGACAAACCGGGGAGCTGTTTTTT.

This clonotype was detected only a few times. The chain is built from TRBV30 and TRBJ2-7; 8 nucleotides agree with TRBD2. The length of the CDR3 is 13 residues. Per germline, CDR1 GTSNPN and CDR2 SVGIG (reference sequence). The V and J ends lost 7 bases and 7 bases, in that order; junction bases with no gene match: 12. This chain's CDR3 is CALRTSWKDEQYF. CDR3 bases: TGTGCCTTACGGACTAGCTGGAAGGATGAGCAGTACTTC. Looking up the rest from reference TRBV30 and TRBJ2-7 gives the full variable domain: SQTIHQWPATLVQPVGSPLSLECTVEGTSNPNLYWYRQAAGRGLQLLFYSVGIGQISSEVPQNLSASRPQDRQFILSSKKLLLSDSGFYLCALRTSWKDEQYFGPGTRLTVT.

For this clonotype: A read error is possible here, since a much larger clone lies one base away. V gene TRBV15 combines with J gene TRBJ2-6, with unresolved D. CDR3 length equals 16 residues. Germline loops: CDR1 LNHNV, CDR2 YYDKDF (reference sequence). The ends were cut back, 3 bases at V and 0 bases at J, with 9 bases in the middle. The CDR3 DNA sequence: TGTGCCACCAGCAGTGATTCGAGCTCTGGGGCCAACGTCCTGACTTTC. Encoded protein: CATSSDSSSGANVLTF.

Ten or more counts support this clonotype. The rearrangement joins TRBV6-5 to TRBJ2-3, with 11 bases lining up with TRBD2. The CDR3 consists of 19 residues. V was clipped by 2 bases and J by 1 base; unmatched bases: 11. The germline V gene has CDR1 MNHEY and CDR2 SVGAGI. CDR3 in DNA: TGTGCCAGCAGTTACCTCTACACCGGGACTAGCGGCCGCACAGATACGCAGTATTTT. Protein: CASSYLYTGTSGRTDTQYF.